This section outlines one TCR beta chain sequence together with its context. The CDR3 is 14 amino acids. V lost 5 bases to trimming and J lost 7 bases; unmatched junction nucleotides: 6. The germline gives CDR1 SEHNR, CDR2 FQNEAQ (reference sequence). The record originates from a study of blood T cell repertoires in COVID-19. Overall study context: Sample material is recorded as cDNA or gDNA derived from T cells, B-cell-depleted T cells, or PBMCs.

Sequenced by immunoSEQ multiplex PCR; TCRdb stores in-frame clones only, minus some. The sample shows hundreds of thousands of clones, 65% to 90% of them seen only once. Sequenced: peripheral blood. The chain recombines TRBV7-9 with TRBJ1-4; 8 bases match TRBD1. The source of this sequence is a man aged 45-60 years with active or convalescent COVID-19. The CDR3 DNA reads TGTGCCAGCAGCCCCGACAGGGGAAGTGAAAAACTGTTTTTT. It is translated as CASSPDRGSEKLFF.